The rows below give T cell receptor beta chains drawn from one sample of a study of blood T cell repertoires in COVID-19. Produced via immunoSEQ multiplex PCR; TCRdb's table is partial and in-frame only. The sample lists about 300,000 clones, around 90% occurring once. Sequencing used peripheral blood. These receptors were obtained from a man between 65 and 85 years old with acute or convalescent COVID-19. CDR3s include the opening cysteine and the closing phenylalanine or tryptophan. The D gene is left open where the match is weak. Size is stated for part of the rows, as once, few or many counts, or as a class when the clone is expanded.

v_call: TRBV4-1; d_call: TRBD1; j_call: TRBJ2-5; clone_size: .; cdr3_nt: TGCGCCAGCAGCCAGGACAGGGATGGGACCCAGTACTTC; cdr3_aa: CASSQDRDGTQYF
v_call: TRBV29-1; d_call: TRBD1; j_call: TRBJ2-3; clone_size: .; cdr3_nt: TGCAGCGTTGCTCCCGGGACAGGGGACACAGATACGCAGTATTTT; cdr3_aa: CSVAPGTGDTDTQYF
v_call: TRBV6-2/TRBV6-3; d_call: .; j_call: TRBJ1-5; clone_size: .; cdr3_nt: TGTGCCAGCAGTTACTCAGGGGAGGTGAAGCCCCAGCATTTT; cdr3_aa: CASSYSGEVKPQHF
v_call: TRBV7-2; d_call: TRBD2; j_call: TRBJ2-3; clone_size: .; cdr3_nt: TGTGCCAGCAGCGGGACTAGCAAAAATACGCAGTATTTT; cdr3_aa: CASSGTSKNTQYF
v_call: TRBV6-2/TRBV6-3; d_call: .; j_call: TRBJ1-5; clone_size: .; cdr3_nt: TGTGCCAGCACCCCGGGGTCAGGGCGAAATCAGCCCCAGCATTTT; cdr3_aa: CASTPGSGRNQPQHF
v_call: TRBV3-1/TRBV3-2; d_call: .; j_call: TRBJ1-6; clone_size: few; cdr3_nt: TGTGCCAGCAGCCAAGGCTCGGGGGGGATCTCCTATAATTCACCCCTCCACTTT; cdr3_aa: CASSQGSGGISYNSPLHF
v_call: TRBV2; d_call: .; j_call: TRBJ1-1; clone_size: .; cdr3_nt: TGTGCCAGCAGTCCGGACAGCATGAACACTGAAGCTTTCTTT; cdr3_aa: CASSPDSMNTEAFF
v_call: TRBV11-2; d_call: TRBD2; j_call: TRBJ2-1; clone_size: .; cdr3_nt: TGTGCCAGCAGCCCACGGGGGGGGGCCGGGACAACCTACAATGAGCAGTTCTTC; cdr3_aa: CASSPRGGAGTTYNEQFF
v_call: TRBV9; d_call: TRBD2; j_call: TRBJ2-3; clone_size: .; cdr3_nt: TGTGCCAGCAGCGTGGCGCGGGGGGCCTACACAGATACGCAGTATTTT; cdr3_aa: CASSVARGAYTDTQYF
v_call: TRBV28; d_call: .; j_call: TRBJ2-7; clone_size: .; cdr3_nt: TGTGCCAGCAGCCGTCTTGATGGGCCTCACGAGCAGTACTTC; cdr3_aa: CASSRLDGPHEQYF
v_call: TRBV6-6; d_call: .; j_call: TRBJ1-2; clone_size: .; cdr3_nt: TGTGCCAGCACCGACGCGGTTTATATCTATGGCTACACCTTC; cdr3_aa: CASTDAVYIYGYTF
v_call: TRBV20-1; d_call: TRBD1; j_call: TRBJ2-1; clone_size: .; cdr3_nt: TGCAGTGCTAGAGTCCGGGACAGGGTGTTCTTC; cdr3_aa: CSARVRDRVFF
v_call: TRBV19; d_call: TRBD1; j_call: TRBJ1-5; clone_size: .; cdr3_nt: TGTGCCAGTAGTCACTCACCGGACAGGGGGGTTCAGCCCCAGCATTTT; cdr3_aa: CASSHSPDRGVQPQHF
v_call: TRBV12-3/TRBV12-4; d_call: .; j_call: TRBJ1-2; clone_size: .; cdr3_nt: TGTGCCAGCAGTTTGCAGGGACATTATGGCTACACCTTC; cdr3_aa: CASSLQGHYGYTF
v_call: TRBV5-1; d_call: TRBD1; j_call: TRBJ2-2; clone_size: .; cdr3_nt: TGCGCCAGCAGCTTGGGTGGACAGGGGGCAGACACCGGGGAGCTGTTTTTT; cdr3_aa: CASSLGGQGADTGELFF
v_call: TRBV30; d_call: .; j_call: TRBJ1-2; clone_size: once; cdr3_nt: TGTGCCTGGGCCCAAATCAGGGGTTTGTTTAACTATGGCTACACCTTC; cdr3_aa: CAWAQIRGLFNYGYTF
v_call: TRBV5-1; d_call: .; j_call: TRBJ2-7; clone_size: once; cdr3_nt: TGCGCCAGCAGCTTGGTGGAGGTTTCCTACGAGCAGTACTTC; cdr3_aa: CASSLVEVSYEQYF
v_call: TRBV24-1; d_call: .; j_call: TRBJ2-1; clone_size: .; cdr3_nt: TGTGCCACCAGTGATTTACGGGGAGAGACCTACAATGAGCAGTTCTTC; cdr3_aa: CATSDLRGETYNEQFF
v_call: TRBV6-2/TRBV6-3; d_call: .; j_call: TRBJ1-4; clone_size: once; cdr3_nt: TGTGCCAGCAGCCCTGGGAGGGTTGGCGAAAAACTGTTTTTT; cdr3_aa: CASSPGRVGEKLFF
v_call: TRBV29-1; d_call: .; j_call: TRBJ2-7; clone_size: .; cdr3_nt: TGCAGCGTTGAACAGCGTCAGCCCAACTACGAGCAGTACTTC; cdr3_aa: CSVEQRQPNYEQYF
v_call: TRBV5-1; d_call: .; j_call: TRBJ2-1; clone_size: .; cdr3_nt: TGCGCCACCAAATGGGGGACCGGGGGTCATGAGCAGTTCTTC; cdr3_aa: CATKWGTGGHEQFF
v_call: TRBV5-4; d_call: .; j_call: TRBJ2-1; clone_size: once; cdr3_nt: TGTGCCAGCAGCGAAGGGACTGCGGCGGGCCATGAGCAGTTCTTC; cdr3_aa: CASSEGTAAGHEQFF
v_call: TRBV7-8; d_call: .; j_call: TRBJ2-3; clone_size: .; cdr3_nt: TGTGCCAGCAGCCACGGGGGTAGCACAGATACGCAGTATTTT; cdr3_aa: CASSHGGSTDTQYF
v_call: TRBV5-1; d_call: TRBD2; j_call: TRBJ2-3; clone_size: once; cdr3_nt: TGCGCCAGCAGCCTCGGGACTAGCGTAGATACGCAGTATTTT; cdr3_aa: CASSLGTSVDTQYF
v_call: TRBV10-1; d_call: TRBD1; j_call: TRBJ1-3; clone_size: .; cdr3_nt: TGCGCCAGCAGCAGACAGGGTACTGGAAACACCATATATTTT; cdr3_aa: CASSRQGTGNTIYF
v_call: TRBV19; d_call: TRBD1; j_call: TRBJ1-5; clone_size: .; cdr3_nt: TGTGCCAGTAGTATAGTTCGGGGACAGGGCGGTCAGCCCCAGCATTTT; cdr3_aa: CASSIVRGQGGQPQHF
v_call: TRBV3-1/TRBV3-2; d_call: TRBD1; j_call: TRBJ1-5; clone_size: few; cdr3_nt: TGTGCCAGCAGCCAGGGGTGGACAGGTAAAGAAAGCAATCAGCCCCAGCATTTT; cdr3_aa: CASSQGWTGKESNQPQHF
v_call: TRBV7-2; d_call: .; j_call: TRBJ1-1; clone_size: .; cdr3_nt: TGTGCCAGCAGCCCGACACCACTGAACACTGAAGCTTTCTTT; cdr3_aa: CASSPTPLNTEAFF
v_call: TRBV4-1; d_call: .; j_call: TRBJ1-6; clone_size: .; cdr3_nt: TGCGCCAGCAGCCAAGAAATTTGGAGGGGATATTCACCCCTCCACTTT; cdr3_aa: CASSQEIWRGYSPLHF
v_call: TRBV7-2; d_call: TRBD2; j_call: TRBJ2-7; clone_size: once; cdr3_nt: TGTGCCAGCAGCTTAAGGACTAGCGGGACCTACGAGCAGTACTTC; cdr3_aa: CASSLRTSGTYEQYF
v_call: TRBV4-1; d_call: .; j_call: TRBJ1-6; clone_size: .; cdr3_nt: TGCGCCAGCAGCCAATCCCAGGGATATTCACCCCTCCACTTT; cdr3_aa: CASSQSQGYSPLHF
v_call: TRBV4-1; d_call: .; j_call: TRBJ2-1; clone_size: few; cdr3_nt: TGCGCCAGCAGCCAAGATTCGGTGGGAGGGGGACGACAGTTCTTC; cdr3_aa: CASSQDSVGGGRQFF
v_call: TRBV5-1; d_call: TRBD2; j_call: TRBJ2-4; clone_size: .; cdr3_nt: TGCGCCAGCAGCTTGGAGCTTGGACTAGCAAACATTCAGTACTTC; cdr3_aa: CASSLELGLANIQYF
v_call: TRBV6-5; d_call: .; j_call: TRBJ1-1; clone_size: .; cdr3_nt: TGTGCCAGCAGGGACGCAGGGGCGGACACTGAAGCTTTCTTT; cdr3_aa: CASRDAGADTEAFF
v_call: TRBV15; d_call: .; j_call: TRBJ1-6; clone_size: .; cdr3_nt: TGTGCCACCAGCAGAGAGGTGTCGGGGGGCGGGTCACCCCTCCACTTT; cdr3_aa: CATSREVSGGGSPLHF
v_call: TRBV9; d_call: TRBD1; j_call: TRBJ2-5; clone_size: .; cdr3_nt: TGTGCCAGCACCGCCGACAGGGGGTGGGGAGAGACCCAGTACTTC; cdr3_aa: CASTADRGWGETQYF
v_call: TRBV7-2; d_call: TRBD1; j_call: TRBJ2-7; clone_size: .; cdr3_nt: TGTGCCAGCAGCTTAGCCCACGGACAGGCGTCCCTTTCACTCTACGAGCAGTACTTC; cdr3_aa: CASSLAHGQASLSLYEQYF
v_call: TRBV27; d_call: TRBD1; j_call: TRBJ1-1; clone_size: .; cdr3_nt: TGTGCCAGCAGTTCCACAGGGGGGCCCATGAACACTGAAGCTTTCTTT; cdr3_aa: CASSSTGGPMNTEAFF
v_call: TRBV29-1; d_call: .; j_call: TRBJ1-2; clone_size: few; cdr3_nt: TGCAGCGTATCACCGAGTAACTATGGCTACACCTTC; cdr3_aa: CSVSPSNYGYTF
v_call: TRBV5-4; d_call: .; j_call: TRBJ1-6; clone_size: .; cdr3_nt: TGTGCCAGCAGCTTGGCCGGGGGGAACAATTCACCCCTCCACTTT; cdr3_aa: CASSLAGGNNSPLHF
v_call: TRBV13; d_call: .; j_call: TRBJ2-1; clone_size: .; cdr3_nt: TGTGCCAGCAGCTTAGGCGGGAACTCCTACAATGAGCAGTTCTTC; cdr3_aa: CASSLGGNSYNEQFF
v_call: TRBV29-1; d_call: TRBD1; j_call: TRBJ2-3; clone_size: .; cdr3_nt: TGCAGCGAGGGGGACAGGGATACGCAGTATTTT; cdr3_aa: CSEGDRDTQYF
v_call: TRBV5-6; d_call: .; j_call: TRBJ2-7; clone_size: .; cdr3_nt: TGTGCCAGCAGCTTCGGAGGATCGAATTACGAGCAGTACTTC; cdr3_aa: CASSFGGSNYEQYF
v_call: TRBV19; d_call: .; j_call: TRBJ1-6; clone_size: .; cdr3_nt: TGTGCCAGTCGGGAGCGGATGAGCTCCTATAATTCACCCCTCCACTTT; cdr3_aa: CASRERMSSYNSPLHF
v_call: TRBV23-1; d_call: .; j_call: TRBJ1-1; clone_size: .; cdr3_nt: TGCGCCAGCAGTCAATATCACGCGGGACGCCGGGCGAACACTGAAGCTTTCTTT; cdr3_aa: CASSQYHAGRRANTEAFF
v_call: TRBV27; d_call: TRBD1; j_call: TRBJ1-1; clone_size: .; cdr3_nt: TGTGCCAGCAGTTTCGGACAGGGGAACACTGAAGCTTTCTTT; cdr3_aa: CASSFGQGNTEAFF
v_call: TRBV10-3; d_call: .; j_call: TRBJ1-1; clone_size: .; cdr3_nt: TGTGCCATCAGTGAGTCGGGTTATGGGAGCACTGAAGCTTTCTTT; cdr3_aa: CAISESGYGSTEAFF
v_call: TRBV27; d_call: TRBD2; j_call: TRBJ2-1; clone_size: .; cdr3_nt: TGTGCCAGCAGGCGACTAGCGGGAGTGTCCTACAATGAGCAGTTCTTC; cdr3_aa: CASRRLAGVSYNEQFF
v_call: TRBV28; d_call: .; j_call: TRBJ1-2; clone_size: .; cdr3_nt: TGTGCCAGCAGTGTCAGGGGTGCGGGCGGCTACACCTTC; cdr3_aa: CASSVRGAGGYTF
v_call: TRBV2; d_call: TRBD2; j_call: TRBJ2-5; clone_size: .; cdr3_nt: TGTGCCAGCATAGAACAGGGACTAGGCCAAGAGACCCAGTACTTC; cdr3_aa: CASIEQGLGQETQYF
v_call: TRBV12-5; d_call: .; j_call: TRBJ1-5; clone_size: .; cdr3_nt: TGTGCTAGTGGTTTGTCCCTAAATCAGCCCCAGCATTTT; cdr3_aa: CASGLSLNQPQHF
v_call: TRBV28; d_call: .; j_call: TRBJ2-1; clone_size: .; cdr3_nt: TGTGCCAGCAGTCCGCTGGTCCTAAACAATGAGCAGTTCTTC; cdr3_aa: CASSPLVLNNEQFF